The source of this T cell receptor (beta chain) is a study of OX40 agonist ivuxolimab in advanced cancers. Study summary: Every patient in dose escalation had hepatocellular carcinoma, melanoma, renal cell or head and neck cancer. Partial response was recorded in three patients: one hepatocellular carcinoma and two cutaneous melanoma cases.

The ends lost 9 bases at V and 4 bases at J; junction bases unmatched: 11. CDR3 length equals 16 residues. From germline, CDR1 is LNHDA and CDR2 SQIVND (reference sequence). Generated by immunoSEQ multiplex PCR, the TCRdb table keeps only in-frame clones and is missing some. The sample lists about 89,000 clones, roughly 90% occurring once. The chain links TRBV19 to TRBJ2-6; TRBD1 aligns across 8 bases. The sequence was collected from an adult with an advanced solid tumor such as melanoma, head and neck, liver or kidney cancer. The sequencing here drew on CD4+ or CD8+ T cells sorted from blood, taken in a trial of the OX40 agonist ivuxolimab. The CDR3 is CASRQGSAGGANVLTF. CDR3 bases: TGTGCCAGCCGACAGGGGTCGGCGGGCGGGGCCAACGTCCTGACTTTC.